This TCR beta chain was retrieved from a study of blood T cell repertoires in COVID-19. Overall study: Samples representing acute and convalescent COVID-19 were sourced from the United States, Italy and Spain. T cells, B-cell-depleted T cells, or PBMCs supplied cDNA or gDNA.

Germline CDR1 MNHEY, CDR2 SMNVEV (reference sequence). This CDR3 has 13 residues. The V gene lost 2 bases and the J gene lost 4 bases, with 8 bases spanning the gap. Measured with immunoSEQ multiplex PCR; TCRdb has only the in-frame clones, and not every one. The sample lists some 200,000 clones, around 90% occurring once. This clone was recorded a few times. The receptor comes from a man between 65 and 85 years old with acute or convalescent COVID-19. This chain joins TRBV27 and TRBJ1-1; D uncertain. Specimen: peripheral blood. CDR3 bases: TGTGCCAGCAGTTTACGGTACGGCACTGAAGCTTTCTTT. This gives the protein CASSLRYGTEAFF.